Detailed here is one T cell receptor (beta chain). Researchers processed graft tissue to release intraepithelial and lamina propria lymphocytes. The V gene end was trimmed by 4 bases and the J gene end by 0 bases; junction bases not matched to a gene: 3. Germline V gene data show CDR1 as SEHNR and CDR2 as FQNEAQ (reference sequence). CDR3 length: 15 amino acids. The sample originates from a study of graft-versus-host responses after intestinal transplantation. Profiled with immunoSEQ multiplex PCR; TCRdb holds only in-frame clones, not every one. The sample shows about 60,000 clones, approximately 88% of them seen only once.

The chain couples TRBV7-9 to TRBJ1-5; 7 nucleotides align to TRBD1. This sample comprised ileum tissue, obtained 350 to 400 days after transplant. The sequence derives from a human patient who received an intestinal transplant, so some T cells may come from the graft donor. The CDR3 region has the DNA TGTGCCAGCAGCTCAGGGGGTTCTAGCAATCAGCCCCAGCATTTT. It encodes CASSSGGSSNQPQHF.